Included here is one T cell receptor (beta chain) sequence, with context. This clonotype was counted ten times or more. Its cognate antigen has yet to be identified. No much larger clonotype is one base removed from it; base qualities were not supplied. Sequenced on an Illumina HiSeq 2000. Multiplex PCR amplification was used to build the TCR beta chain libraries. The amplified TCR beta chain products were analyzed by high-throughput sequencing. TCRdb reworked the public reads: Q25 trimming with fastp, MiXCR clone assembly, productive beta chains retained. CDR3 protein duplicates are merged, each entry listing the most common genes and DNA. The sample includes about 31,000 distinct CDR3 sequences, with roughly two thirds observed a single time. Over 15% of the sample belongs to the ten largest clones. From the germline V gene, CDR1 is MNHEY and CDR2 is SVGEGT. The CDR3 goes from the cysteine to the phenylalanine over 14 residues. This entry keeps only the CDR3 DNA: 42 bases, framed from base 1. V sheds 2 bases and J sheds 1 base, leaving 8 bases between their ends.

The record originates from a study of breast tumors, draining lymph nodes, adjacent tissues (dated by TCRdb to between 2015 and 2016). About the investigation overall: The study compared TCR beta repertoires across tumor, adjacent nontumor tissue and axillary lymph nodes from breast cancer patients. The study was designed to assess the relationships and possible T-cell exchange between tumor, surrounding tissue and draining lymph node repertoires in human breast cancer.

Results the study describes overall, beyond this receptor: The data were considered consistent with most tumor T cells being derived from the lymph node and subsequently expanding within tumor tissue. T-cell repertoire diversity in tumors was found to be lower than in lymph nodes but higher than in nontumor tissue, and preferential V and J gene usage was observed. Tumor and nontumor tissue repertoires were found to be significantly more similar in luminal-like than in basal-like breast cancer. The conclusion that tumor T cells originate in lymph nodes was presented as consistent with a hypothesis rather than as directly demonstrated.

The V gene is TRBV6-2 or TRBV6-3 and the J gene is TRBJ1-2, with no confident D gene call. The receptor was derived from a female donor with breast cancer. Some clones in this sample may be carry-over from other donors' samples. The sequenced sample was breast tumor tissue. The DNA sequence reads TGTGCCAGCAGTTACCCGGTATTTAACTATGGCTACACCTTC. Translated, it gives CASSYPVFNYGYTF.